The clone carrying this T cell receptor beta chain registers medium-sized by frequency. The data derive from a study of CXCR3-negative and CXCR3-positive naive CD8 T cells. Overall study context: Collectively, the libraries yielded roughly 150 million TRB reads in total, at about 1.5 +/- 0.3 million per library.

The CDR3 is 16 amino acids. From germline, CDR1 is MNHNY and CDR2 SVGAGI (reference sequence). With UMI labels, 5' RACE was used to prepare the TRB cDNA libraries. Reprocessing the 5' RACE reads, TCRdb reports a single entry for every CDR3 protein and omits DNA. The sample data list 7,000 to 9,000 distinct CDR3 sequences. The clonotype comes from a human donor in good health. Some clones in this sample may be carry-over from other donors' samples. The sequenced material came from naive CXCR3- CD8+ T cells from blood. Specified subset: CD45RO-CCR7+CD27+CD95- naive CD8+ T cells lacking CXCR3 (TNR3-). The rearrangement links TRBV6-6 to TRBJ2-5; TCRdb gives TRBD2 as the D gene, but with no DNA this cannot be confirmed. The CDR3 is CASSYSAGLAIETQYF.